Below, 16 T cell receptor beta chains from the same sample are listed, as sequenced in a study of cytomegalovirus exposure and HLA in healthy donors. A multiplex PCR was run with 60 Vbeta primers and 13 Jbeta primers. Here immunoSEQ multiplex PCR was the method, and the copy in TCRdb shows in-frame clones only, minus some. This listing includes around 160,000 clones. Sequenced: PBMCs. These receptors all come from a woman between 45 and 60 years old in good health and CMV-seronegative.

This chain connects TRBV10-3 to TRBJ2-3; the D is unclear. The CDR3 has 12 residues. Trimming took 9 bases from V and 0 from J, leaving 7 bases between them. Germline values: CDR1 ENHRY, CDR2 SYGVKD. Written as DNA, the CDR3 is TGTGCCATATCCTCTAGCACAGATACGCAGTATTTT. This encodes CAISSSTDTQYF.

The genes are TRBV9 and TRBJ1-1; a weak D match, TRBD1 (5 bases). This CDR3 is 16 amino acids long. Germline assignment: CDR1 SGDLS and CDR2 YYNGEE. Deletions cut 4 bases from V and 1 base from J, with 17 bases between. CDR3 region: CASSPLHRDSNTEAFF. For the CDR3, the DNA is TGTGCCAGCAGCCCCCTCCATCGGGACTCGAACACTGAAGCTTTCTTT.

The chain employs TRBV15 and TRBJ2-2, with D perhaps TRBD1 (5 bases). The germline CDR1 and CDR2 sequences are LNHNV and YYDKDF (reference sequence). This CDR3 comprises 18 residues. Trimming took off 0 bases at V and 3 bases at J, with 17 bases between the two ends. The CDR3 nucleotides are TGTGCCACCAGCAGAGATGCGAGTAGGGGATTCGACACCGGGGAGCTGTTTTTT. This sequence encodes CATSRDASRGFDTGELFF.

This chain joins TRBV5-1 and TRBJ2-7; 14 bases match TRBD2. J gave up 3 bases and V 3 bases, and 8 bases lay outside the gene matches. This CDR3 is built from 17 residues. CDR1 and CDR2 from the germline V gene are SGHRS and YFSETQ. The CDR3 reads CASSWGLAGEEYYEQYF. For the CDR3, the DNA is TGCGCCAGCAGCTGGGGACTAGCGGGAGAGGAGTACTACGAGCAGTACTTC. The entire variable domain, with the rest obtained from reference TRBV5-1 and TRBJ2-7, is as follows: KAGVTQTPRYLIKTRGQQVTLSCSPISGHRSVSWYQQTPGQGLQFLFEYFSETQRNKGNFPGRFSGRQFSNSRSEMNVSTLELGDSALYLCASSWGLAGEEYYEQYFGPGTRLTVT.

The chain has TRBV5-8 and TRBJ1-2; 7 nucleotides line up with TRBD1. The CDR3 is 16 residues long. Germline CDR1 SGHTS, CDR2 YDEGEE. V gave up 2 bases and J gave up 8 bases; unmatched junction bases: 15. CDR3 protein: CASSFVDRDFRWGYTF. CDR3 nucleotides: TGTGCCAGCAGCTTCGTCGACAGGGACTTTCGTTGGGGCTACACCTTC.

The V and J genes are TRBV19 and TRBJ2-5, with TRBD2 as a possible D gene (6 bases). The CDR3 contains 15 residues. V was cut by 3 bases and J by 3 bases, with 14 bases left in between. Looked up from germline, CDR1 is LNHDA and CDR2 is SQIVND (reference sequence). This CDR3 reads CASSIPGDPKETQYF. Written as DNA, the CDR3 is TGTGCCAGTAGTATCCCGGGGGACCCCAAAGAGACCCAGTACTTC.

This rearrangement joins TRBV6-6 to TRBJ2-7, with a weak D call TRBD2 (5 bases). Germline CDR1 and CDR2: MNHNY and SVGAGI (reference sequence). Trimming removed 6 bases at V and 3 bases at J, with 12 bases between. The CDR3 covers 13 residues. CDR3 region: CASSPGLVYEQYF. CDR3 nucleotide sequence: TGTGCCAGCAGCCCCGGACTGGTCTACGAGCAGTACTTC.

The V and J genes are TRBV5-1 and TRBJ2-1, with 14 bases matching TRBD2. CDR1 is SGHRS and CDR2 is YFSETQ in the germline V gene. The CDR3 has 17 residues. J gave up 0 bases and V 2 bases, and 1 base lay outside the gene matches. CDR3 sequence: CASSFGTSGSSYNEQFF. The DNA of the CDR3 is TGCGCCAGCAGCTTCGGGACTAGCGGGAGCTCCTACAATGAGCAGTTCTTC.

This sequence joins TRBV11-2 and TRBJ2-3; TRBD2 matches 8 bases. The V segment lost 5 bases and the J segment 11 bases; nucleotides outside the gene matches: 3. Germline V gene lookup returns CDR1 SGHAT and CDR2 FQNNGV. This CDR3 is built from 11 residues. The CDR3 coding sequence is TGTGCCAGCAGCCCCGGGAGGGTGCAGTATTTT. Its translation: CASSPGRVQYF.

This chain joins TRBV19 and TRBJ2-1, with TRBD1 matching over 8 bases. V lost 9 bases, J lost 4 bases, and 8 bases stayed unmatched. Germline CDR1 and CDR2: LNHDA and SQIVND (reference sequence). The CDR3 extends over 14 amino acids. The CDR3 is CASIPTGGYNEQFF. The CDR3 nucleotides read TGTGCCAGCATCCCCACAGGGGGGTACAATGAGCAGTTCTTC.

The chain couples TRBV7-3 to TRBJ2-7; the D gene is possibly TRBD2 (5 bases). From germline, CDR1 is SGHTA and CDR2 FQGTGA. This CDR3 has 15 amino acids. V was cut by 4 bases and J by 7 bases, with 20 bases left in between. The CDR3 loop reads CASSSRQAGVAEQYF. The CDR3 DNA reads as TGTGCCAGCAGCTCCAGGCAGGCTGGGGTAGCGGAGCAGTACTTC. Full variable domain (missing parts from reference TRBV7-3 and TRBJ2-7): GAGVSQTPSNKVTEKGKYVELRCDPISGHTALYWYRQSLGQGPEFLIYFQGTGAADDSGLPNDRFFAVRPEGSVSTLKIQRTERGDSAVYLCASSSRQAGVAEQYFGPGTRLTVT.

The chain combines TRBV9 with TRBJ2-1; the match to TRBD2 covers 12 bases. The germline CDR1 and CDR2 sequences are SGDLS and YYNGEE. V lost 5 bases, J lost 7 bases, and 10 bases stayed unmatched. There are 16 residues in the CDR3. CDR3: CASREGGLAGPNEQFF. CDR3 nucleotides: TGTGCCAGCAGAGAGGGAGGACTAGCGGGACCGAATGAGCAGTTCTTC.

The V and J genes are TRBV30 and TRBJ2-7; TRBD1 aligns across 10 bases. V lost 4 bases to trimming and J lost 7 bases; unmatched junction nucleotides: 10. Germline values: CDR1 GTSNPN, CDR2 SVGIG (reference sequence). The CDR3 has 14 residues. The CDR3 sequence is CAWNRGTGEREQYF. The CDR3 nucleotides read TGTGCCTGGAACCGTGGGACAGGGGAACGGGAGCAGTACTTC.

This CDR3 is CASKDRGVGYGYTF. CDR3 sequence (DNA): TGTGCCAGCAAAGACCGGGGGGTTGGCTATGGCTACACCTTC. The chain is built from TRBV28 and TRBJ1-2; weak D call: TRBD1 (5 bases). The V gene's germline CDR1 is MDHEN and CDR2 SYDVKM. V lost 7 bases and J lost 4, with 16 bases in between. The CDR3 is 14 amino acids.

The gene calls are TRBV4-2 and TRBJ2-3, with TRBD2 matching over 9 bases. The trim removed 0 bases at V and 0 bases at J, leaving 7 bases unmatched. Germline CDR1 LGHNA, CDR2 YNFKEQ. This CDR3 is built from 18 residues. For the CDR3, the DNA is TGTGCCAGCAGCCAAGATGGGCTAGCGGGGCTTAGCACAGATACGCAGTATTTT. Translation gives CASSQDGLAGLSTDTQYF.

With regard to this clone: Other nucleotide sequences in the sample specify the same CDR3. This chain connects TRBV20-1 to TRBJ2-7, with D possibly matching TRBD2 (5 bases). The CDR3 has 11 amino acids. Trimming left V 3 bases short and J 2 bases short, with 5 bases between. Germline-derived CDR1 and CDR2 are DFQATT and SNEGSKA (reference sequence). CDR3 loop: CSARTTYEQYF. The CDR3 region has the DNA TGCAGTGCTAGGACTACCTACGAGCAGTACTTC.